The 24 T cell receptor beta chains below all came from one sample that was sequenced in a study of T cell repertoires in cytomegalovirus infection. From the reads, TCRdb called clonotypes with MiXCR, one entry per CDR3 protein. The table shows 350,000 to 550,000 distinct CDR3 sequences, with roughly 30% occurring only once. Sequenced: PBMCs. The receptors originated from a human donor in good health (CMV status not recorded). Some clones in this sample may be carry-over from other donors' samples.

This clonotype showed up many times. The V gene is TRBV4-1, the J gene TRBJ2-3; 9 nucleotides line up with TRBD2. CDR1 and CDR2 (germline): MGHRA, YSYEKL. The CDR3 loop spans 16 amino acids. V shed 6 bases, J shed 1 base, and the junction held 8 bases outside the gene matches. The chain's CDR3 is CASRTGRGGGTDTQYF. The CDR3 coding sequence is TGCGCCAGCAGAACTGGGCGGGGGGGCGGCACAGATACGCAGTATTTT.

At least ten counts were recorded for this clonotype. V usage is TRBV4-1 and J usage is TRBJ1-5, with 7 positions matching TRBD1. Trimming removed 5 bases from V and 7 bases from J; junction bases left unmatched: 11. This CDR3 spans 15 amino acids. Germline assignment: CDR1 MGHRA and CDR2 YSYEKL. Here the CDR3 reads CASSGIDRVKQPQHF. The CDR3 DNA reads as TGCGCCAGCAGCGGTATCGACAGGGTTAAACAGCCCCAGCATTTT.

The rearrangement uses TRBV20-1 and TRBJ2-5; 7 bases are a match to TRBD2. The V gene's germline CDR1 is DFQATT and CDR2 SNEGSKA (reference sequence). This CDR3 spans 17 amino acids. V gave up 0 bases and J gave up 0 bases; unmatched junction bases: 10. The CDR3 bases are TGCAGTGCTAGAGACCCGGTCCTAGCGGCTTACCAAGAGACCCAGTACTTC. Amino acid sequence: CSARDPVLAAYQETQYF.

This clonotype has just a few counts. The rearrangement joins TRBV10-3 to TRBJ2-3; 8 nucleotides agree with TRBD1. V gave up 6 bases and J gave up 7 bases; unmatched junction bases: 6. The CDR3 spans 13 residues. CDR1 and CDR2 from the germline V gene are ENHRY and SYGVKD. In nucleotides, the CDR3 is TGTGCCATCAGCGCGACAGGGGTGAATACGCAGTATTTT. Translated: CAISATGVNTQYF.

The table lists this clonotype with a few counts. The chain has TRBV10-3 and TRBJ2-5; 9 bases agree with TRBD2. Germline CDR1 is ENHRY and CDR2 is SYGVKD. The V gene end was trimmed by 4 bases and the J gene end by 3 bases; junction bases not matched to a gene: 21. The CDR3 sequence is 20 residues long. CDR3 amino acids: CAISAPARPWSGGRKETQYF. CDR3 DNA sequence: TGTGCCATCAGTGCCCCGGCCCGTCCCTGGAGCGGGGGGCGGAAAGAGACCCAGTACTTC.

The chain is built from TRBV6-1 and TRBJ2-5, with 7 bases identical to TRBD2. Germline CDR1 reads MNHNS; CDR2 reads SASEGT. The CDR3 has 14 residues. V lost 6 bases and J lost 4; bases outside the gene matches: 8. CDR3 sequence: CASSNAGEGETQYF. In DNA, the CDR3 is TGTGCCAGCAGCAACGCGGGGGAGGGAGAGACCCAGTACTTC.

This sequence joins TRBV6-5 and TRBJ1-2; tentative D call: TRBD1 (5 bases). This CDR3 has 16 residues. Germline CDR1 and CDR2: MNHEY and SVGAGI. V lost 6 bases, J lost 7 bases, and 24 bases lay in between. The CDR3 protein is CASRRGRRRVKGGYTF. In nucleotides, the CDR3 is TGTGCCAGCAGGCGGGGACGACGGAGGGTGAAAGGTGGCTACACCTTC.

This clonotype has just a few counts. The gene calls are TRBV28 and TRBJ2-2, with a possible D match to TRBD1 (6 bases). Germline CDR1 and CDR2: MDHEN and SYDVKM. V lost 6 bases and J lost 6, with 11 bases in between. The CDR3 length is 13 residues. The CDR3 protein is CASRPHRAGELFF. CDR3 DNA sequence: TGTGCCAGCAGACCTCACAGGGCCGGGGAGCTGTTTTTT. The complete variable domain, with remaining parts taken from reference TRBV28 and TRBJ2-2, reads DVKVTQSSRYLVKRTGEKVFLECVQDMDHENMFWYRQDPGLGLRLIYFSYDVKMKEKGDIPEGYSVSREKKERFSLILESASTNQTSMYLCASRPHRAGELFFGEGSRLTVL.

This chain connects TRBV12-3 or TRBV12-4 to TRBJ1-3, with D unresolved. The CDR3 is made up of 15 amino acids. V was cut by 6 bases and J by 0 bases, with 12 bases left in between. The CDR3 sequence is CASSPDRHSGNTIYF. The CDR3 coding sequence is TGTGCCAGCAGCCCGGACCGCCACTCTGGAAACACCATATATTTT.

This chain uses TRBV20-1 with TRBJ2-5; a weak D match, TRBD1 (7 bases). This CDR3 has 15 amino acids. Per the germline V gene, CDR1 is DFQATT and CDR2 is SNEGSKA (reference sequence). V was shortened by 0 bases and J by 5 bases, with 16 bases between the two germline ends. CDR3 protein: CSARDRLRGEETQYF. In nucleotides, the CDR3 is TGCAGTGCTAGAGATCGGCTCAGGGGGGAGGAGACCCAGTACTTC.

In this sample, this clonotype turned up a few times. This rearrangement joins TRBV12-3 or TRBV12-4 to TRBJ1-1, with D tentatively TRBD1 (6 bases). Trimming left V 7 bases short and J 3 bases short, with 15 bases between. There are 14 residues in the CDR3. The chain's CDR3 is CASTSAGADTEAFF. As DNA, the CDR3 is TGTGCCAGCACGAGCGCAGGGGCTGACACTGAAGCTTTCTTT.

In the case of this clonotype: This likely comes from a read error, as the CDR3 has no conserved phenylalanine or tryptophan at its end. The chain uses TRBV20-1 and TRBJ2-5; 7 bases align to TRBD2. The CDR3 is 15 residues long. CDR1 and CDR2 from the germline V gene are DFQATT and SNEGSKA (reference sequence). The CDR3 sequence: CSARDLAEAQVTQYL. The CDR3 nucleotides read TGCAGTGCTAGAGATCTAGCGGAGGCCCAAGTGACCCAGTACTTA.

The V and J genes are TRBV6-2 or TRBV6-3 and TRBJ2-5, with D perhaps matching TRBD2 (6 bases). The CDR3 runs 16 residues. Germline lookup yields CDR1 MNHEY and CDR2 SVGEGT. V gave up 5 bases and J gave up 5 bases, with 21 bases separating them. CDR3 nucleotide sequence: TGTGCCAGCAGTCAGACAGAGGGACTTGGCTTTGAGACCCAGTACTTC. It specifies CASSQTEGLGFETQYF.

The chain has TRBV6-5 and TRBJ1-2; TRBD1 might be the D (5 bases). CDR1 is MNHEY, CDR2 SVGAGI, per germline. V was trimmed by 6 bases and J by 6 bases, leaving 14 bases between them. This CDR3 spans 13 amino acids. As DNA, the CDR3 is TGTGCCAGCAGCACAGGAGGAAGAAATGGCTACACCTTC. This sequence encodes CASSTGGRNGYTF.

In its sample, this clonotype was seen many times. The V and J genes are TRBV4-1 and TRBJ1-6; 7 bases align to TRBD1. Germline values: CDR1 MGHRA, CDR2 YSYEKL. The CDR3 is 17 amino acids. The J segment lost 2 bases and the V segment lost 2 bases, leaving 6 bases of the junction unmatched. The CDR3 DNA reads TGCGCCAGCAGCCAAACCGGGACAGCCGCCTATAATTCACCCCTCCACTTT. Translating gives CASSQTGTAAYNSPLHF.

This chain uses TRBV20-1 with TRBJ2-5; 7 bases align to TRBD1. There are 15 residues in the CDR3. Germline loops: CDR1 DFQATT, CDR2 SNEGSKA (reference sequence). Germline trimming cut 6 bases from V and 3 bases from J; bases unmatched to any gene: 13. CDR3 region: CSAPKWDSKEETQYF. The CDR3, as DNA: TGCAGTGCCCCAAAGTGGGACAGTAAAGAAGAGACCCAGTACTTC.

This clonotype was seen a handful of times. J is TRBJ2-4 and V is TRBV6-1; a possible D gene is TRBD1 (7 bases). The CDR3 has 17 residues. Germline V gene sequence: CDR1 MNHNS, CDR2 SASEGT. Trimming left V 4 bases short and J 0 bases short, with 16 bases between. CDR3 in DNA: TGTGCCAGCAGTGCCAGGGGGGAAGGGGTAGCCAAAAACATTCAGTACTTC. It translates to CASSARGEGVAKNIQYF.

V is TRBV20-1 and J is TRBJ2-7, with 10 bases that match TRBD2. Germline assignment: CDR1 DFQATT and CDR2 SNEGSKA (reference sequence). CDR3 size: 15 residues. Germline trimming cut 4 bases from V and 2 bases from J; bases unmatched to any gene: 8. CDR3 nucleotides: TGCAGTGCTACCCGGCGCAGCGGGGGGGCCTACGAGCAGTACTTC. Translation gives CSATRRSGGAYEQYF.

The rearrangement joins TRBV5-1 to TRBJ1-2; D perhaps matches TRBD1 (5 bases). CDR1 is SGHRS, CDR2 YFSETQ, per germline. With 4 bases removed from V and 4 bases from J, the gap between germline ends came to 8 bases. The CDR3 length is 12 residues. CDR3 amino acids: CASSPDIYGYTF. The CDR3 coding sequence is TGCGCCAGCAGCCCGGACATCTATGGCTACACCTTC.

A word on this clonotype: This may come from a read error, since a much larger clone is one base off. This chain uses TRBV7-2 with TRBJ2-7, with 9 bases identical to TRBD2. Per germline, CDR1 SGHTA and CDR2 FQGNSA. This CDR3 is 15 amino acids long. The CDR3, as DNA: TGTGCCAGCAGCCCTCGGGAGCGGGGGGCTTACGAGCATTACTTC. It specifies CASSPRERGAYEHYF.

This clonotype was counted a few times. CDR3 bases: TGTGCCAGCAGTTTAAGAACAGGGGGCGGGTTCACTGAAGCTTTCTTT. It codes for CASSLRTGGGFTEAFF. The V and J genes are TRBV28 and TRBJ1-1; 9 bases fit TRBD1. V trimming: 2 bases; J trimming: 4 bases; junction bases outside the gene matches: 8. CDR3 size: 16 residues. Germline V gene lookup returns CDR1 MDHEN and CDR2 SYDVKM.

At least ten counts were recorded for this clonotype. The chain employs TRBV12-3 or TRBV12-4 and TRBJ1-4, with 9 positions matching TRBD1. The V and J ends lost 8 bases and 6 bases, in that order; junction bases with no gene match: 4. The CDR3 length is 13 residues. The CDR3 region is CASVQGADEKLFF. DNA of the CDR3: TGTGCCAGCGTACAGGGGGCCGATGAAAAACTGTTTTTT.

The rearrangement joins TRBV11-2 to TRBJ2-7, with no clear D. V was trimmed by 5 bases and J by 1 base, leaving 9 bases between them. The CDR3 is made up of 13 amino acids. Germline CDR1 and CDR2: SGHAT and FQNNGV. CDR3 residues: CASSTGPSYEQYF. DNA for the CDR3: TGTGCCAGCAGCACTGGGCCTTCCTACGAGCAGTACTTC.

The J gene is TRBJ1-3, the V gene TRBV7-9; TRBD1 might be the D (6 bases). Germline V lookup: CDR1 SEHNR, CDR2 FQNEAQ (reference sequence). The CDR3 covers 14 residues. Trimming removed 11 bases from V and 0 bases from J, with 14 bases in between. CDR3 sequence reads: CACQGQDSGNTIYF. The CDR3 DNA sequence: TGTGCCTGCCAGGGGCAAGACTCTGGAAACACCATATATTTT.